The following is a T cell receptor (beta chain) sequence with its context. Its antigen remains undetermined. No much larger clone exists at a distance of one base, and base qualities are not known. The sample belongs to a study of radiotherapy plus CTLA-4 blockade in lung cancer (dated by TCRdb to 2016 to 2019). Regarding the research as a whole: Objective responses were observed in 15% to 20% of enrolled patients, and disease control was achieved in 30% to 40%.

The V end gives up 3 bases and the J end 0 bases, leaving 3 bases in the junction not matched to a gene. The CDR3 spans 16 residues, from the cysteine through the phenylalanine. Only the CDR3 DNA is retained, 48 bases long and in frame from the first base. Reading the germline V gene gives CDR1 SGHDT and CDR2 YYEEEE. The study tested focal radiation therapy combined with CTLA-4 blockade (ipilimumab) in patients with chemo-refractory metastatic non-small-cell lung cancer. What the research found in general, with its limitations: Increased serum interferon-beta after radiation, together with early dynamic changes in blood T cell clones, were reported to be the strongest predictors of response. TCR clones derived from tumors expanded in peripheral blood after treatment with radiotherapy and ipilimumab.

Receptor amplification or capture employed the immunoSEQ multiplex PCR assay. This immuneACCESS table, as held by TCRdb, lists in-frame sequences with V and J called but not all clones. Of the missing ones, under half trace to an unresolved V gene in checked studies; the others have no known cause. The sample table shows tens of thousands of clones, and over 70% are seen once. The ten largest clones add up to around 4.2% of the sample. In this chain, TRBV5-6 is recombined with TRBJ2-3; TRBD2 agrees with 11 junctional bases. This specimen was peripheral blood, taken from a patient treated with radiotherapy plus ipilimumab. This TCR came from a human donor with non-small cell lung cancer who had a partial response to radiotherapy plus ipilimumab. In nucleotides, the sequence is TGTGCCAGCAGCTGGACTAGCGGGCGAAGCACAGATACGCAGTATTTT. This yields the protein CASSWTSGRSTDTQYF. Full variable domain (CDR3 extended with the reference TRBV5-6 and TRBJ2-3 proteins): DAGVTQSPTHLIKTRGQQVTLRCSPKSGHDTVSWYQQALGQGPQFIFQYYEEEERQRGNFPDRFSGHQFPNYSSELNVNALLLGDSALYLCASSWTSGRSTDTQYFGPGTRLTVL.